Below, 18 T cell receptor beta chains from the same sample are listed, as sequenced in a study of monozygotic twins with cystic fibrosis. The repertoire was sequenced with immunoSEQ multiplex PCR; TCRdb's copy has only in-frame clones and lacks some. Of 30,000 or so clones listed, roughly 90% are singletons. Sequencing was performed on blood. The receptors stem from a girl aged 2-15 years with cystic fibrosis.

The V and J genes are TRBV19 and TRBJ1-2, with D uncertain. The CDR3 is made up of 14 amino acids. V shed 2 bases and J shed 3 bases, with 10 bases lying between them. Germline CDR1 LNHDA, CDR2 SQIVND (reference sequence). The CDR3 nucleotides read TGTGCCAGTAGTATACAGAGTCGGTACTATGGCTACACCTTC. It specifies CASSIQSRYYGYTF.

V gene TRBV7-2 combines with J gene TRBJ2-1; 14 bases match TRBD2. Germline lookup yields CDR1 SGHTA and CDR2 FQGNSA. Losses at the gene ends were 3 bases for V and 9 bases for J; bases not matched to a gene: 10. The CDR3 extends over 17 amino acids. As DNA, the CDR3 is TGTGCCAGCAGCTTCCGGACTAGCGGGAGGAATGGAGGTGAGCAGTTCTTC. As protein: CASSFRTSGRNGGEQFF.

The gene calls are TRBV6-5 and TRBJ1-2, with 11 bases lining up with TRBD1. Per germline, CDR1 MNHEY and CDR2 SVGAGI. The J segment lost 5 bases and the V segment lost 8 bases, leaving 7 bases of the junction unmatched. The CDR3 totals 14 residues. The CDR3: CASSQGDRGYGYTF. As DNA, the CDR3 is TGTGCCAGCTCCCAGGGGGACAGGGGGTATGGCTACACCTTC.

The chain employs TRBV29-1 and TRBJ2-2; D might be TRBD1 or TRBD2, each matching 8 bases. Per germline, CDR1 SQVTM and CDR2 ANQGSEA. V was clipped by 0 bases and J by 1 base, with 15 bases between them. CDR3 size: 17 residues. CDR3 sequence: CSVEDLSGTGNTGELFF. CDR3 sequence (DNA): TGCAGCGTTGAAGATCTTAGCGGGACAGGGAACACCGGGGAGCTGTTTTTT.

The chain couples TRBV27 to TRBJ1-2; the D gene is possibly TRBD1 (6 bases). Germline loops: CDR1 MNHEY, CDR2 SMNVEV (reference sequence). Trimming pared 6 bases from V and 8 bases from J, leaving 19 bases between. This CDR3 is 14 amino acids long. CDR3 residues: CASSFGRGSPGYTF. The CDR3 coding sequence is TGTGCCAGCAGCTTTGGGAGGGGGAGTCCGGGCTACACCTTC.

This clone was observed once. V and J are TRBV18 and TRBJ1-2, with D hard to call. The V gene lost 3 bases and the J gene lost 0 bases, with 14 bases spanning the gap. The CDR3 covers 16 residues. Germline CDR1 is KGHSH and CDR2 is LQKENI. Written as DNA, the CDR3 is TGTGCCAGCTCACCCCCAAGTGGGCGAGCTAACTATGGCTACACCTTC. Translated, it gives CASSPPSGRANYGYTF.

This clone appeared a single time. The chain links TRBV30 to TRBJ1-1; TRBD1 agrees at 8 bases. The CDR3 sequence is 15 residues long. With 4 bases clipped from V and 0 bases from J, the junction kept 7 bases outside the gene matches. Germline CDR1 is GTSNPN and CDR2 is SVGIG (reference sequence). Here the CDR3 reads CAWTQGARLNTEAFF. Here the CDR3 DNA reads TGTGCCTGGACGCAGGGGGCCCGACTGAACACTGAAGCTTTCTTT.

V usage is TRBV6-5 and J usage is TRBJ2-7; D uncertain. Trimming pared 5 bases from V and 3 bases from J, leaving 8 bases between. This CDR3 spans 12 amino acids. The germline CDR1 and CDR2 sequences are MNHEY and SVGAGI. The DNA for the CDR3 is TGTGCCAGCAGTGATCGCCGCTACGAGCAGTACTTC. Translation: CASSDRRYEQYF.

This chain uses TRBV7-9 with TRBJ2-3, with D perhaps TRBD2 (5 bases). This CDR3 has 15 residues. From germline, CDR1 is SEHNR and CDR2 FQNEAQ (reference sequence). The ends were cut back, 5 bases at V and 1 base at J, with 13 bases in the middle. The CDR3 DNA sequence: TGTGCCAGCAGCCGATGGGAGTGGGGCACAGATACGCAGTATTTT. As protein: CASSRWEWGTDTQYF. Full variable domain (rest looked up from reference TRBV7-9 and TRBJ2-3): DTGVSQNPRHKITKRGQNVTFRCDPISEHNRLYWYRQTLGQGPEFLTYFQNEAQLEKSRLLSDRFSAERPKGSFSTLEIQRTEQGDSAMYLCASSRWEWGTDTQYFGPGTRLTVL.

The chain couples TRBV25-1 to TRBJ1-1; the match to TRBD1 covers 10 bases. From germline, CDR1 is MGHDK and CDR2 SYGVNS. CDR3 length: 15 amino acids. The V and J ends lost 4 bases and 0 bases, in that order; junction bases with no gene match: 2. The DNA of the CDR3 is TGTGCCAGCAGTGTCGGGACAGGGGTGAACACTGAAGCTTTCTTT. Its protein product is CASSVGTGVNTEAFF.

The chain couples TRBV5-5 to TRBJ1-3; D remains ambiguous. The CDR3 totals 17 residues. Between the trimmed V and J ends, which lost 0 bases and 0 bases, there was a span of 13 bases. The germline gives CDR1 SGHKS, CDR2 YYEKEE (reference sequence). Here the CDR3 reads CASSLESGLVSGNTIYF. CDR3 DNA: TGTGCCAGCAGCTTGGAGTCAGGCCTCGTCTCTGGAAACACCATATATTTT.

The chain recombines TRBV19 with TRBJ2-4; 9 bases map to TRBD1. With V trimmed by 6 bases and J by 8 bases, 11 bases remained unmatched. In germline, CDR1 is LNHDA, CDR2 SQIVND (reference sequence). The length of the CDR3 is 15 residues. For the CDR3, the DNA is TGTGCCAGTAGCTTTACCGGACAGGGGAGAGACATTCAGTACTTC. The encoded protein is CASSFTGQGRDIQYF.

The chain recombines TRBV11-2 with TRBJ2-3; D is unclear. The CDR3 has 17 amino acids. Germline CDR1 and CDR2: SGHAT and FQNNGV. The V and J ends lost 4 bases and 2 bases respectively, with 19 bases between them. The CDR3 coding sequence is TGTGCCAGCAGCTCCCCCGGTGGGTACTATCCCACAGATACGCAGTATTTT. As protein: CASSSPGGYYPTDTQYF.

This chain joins TRBV5-4 and TRBJ1-2; D ambiguous. V lost 0 bases and J 2 bases, leaving 8 bases between the germline ends. CDR3 length: 14 residues. Germline CDR1 and CDR2: SGHNT and YYREEE (reference sequence). CDR3 amino acids: CASSLAEGNYGYTF. For the CDR3, the DNA is TGTGCCAGCAGCTTGGCTGAGGGAAACTATGGCTACACCTTC.

J is TRBJ2-2 and V is TRBV7-2, with D unresolved. This CDR3 is built from 11 residues. Trimming removed 0 bases at V and 7 bases at J, with 0 bases between. The germline V gene encodes CDR1 SGHTA and CDR2 FQGNSA. The CDR3 DNA reads TGTGCCAGCAGCTTAGCCGGGGAGCTGTTTTTT. It codes for CASSLAGELFF.

V usage is TRBV5-1 and J usage is TRBJ2-7; 7 bases are shared with TRBD1. CDR1 SGHRS and CDR2 YFSETQ come from the germline V gene. The CDR3 has 15 amino acids. Trimming cost V 4 bases and J 2 bases; bases outside gene matches: 9. The CDR3 DNA reads as TGCGCCAGCAGCCCGGGACAGCCATACCCCTACGAGCAGTACTTC. This gives the protein CASSPGQPYPYEQYF.

This chain connects TRBV5-1 to TRBJ2-2; the match to TRBD1 covers 8 bases. Trimming removed 3 bases from V and 3 bases from J; junction bases left unmatched: 7. The CDR3 sequence is 16 residues long. Germline values: CDR1 SGHRS, CDR2 YFSETQ. The CDR3 reads CASSSKTGAYTGELFF. CDR3 coding DNA: TGCGCCAGCAGCTCCAAGACAGGGGCCTACACCGGGGAGCTGTTTTTT.

The CDR3 loop reads CASSQVPQGATEAFF. The CDR3 nucleotides are TGTGCCAGCAGCCAAGTACCACAGGGGGCCACTGAAGCTTTCTTT. The chain recombines TRBV7-2 with TRBJ1-1; 9 positions agree with TRBD1. Unmatched junction bases numbered 8, after V lost 5 bases and J lost 4 bases. Germline loops: CDR1 SGHTA, CDR2 FQGNSA. The CDR3 loop spans 15 amino acids.